The 7 T cell receptor beta chains reported below all come from one sample, sequenced in a study of blood T cell repertoires in COVID-19. The method was immunoSEQ multiplex PCR; TCRdb's version includes in-frame clones alone and lacks a portion of them. Of more than 100,000 clones in the sample, about nine tenths were seen once. The specimen was peripheral blood. These receptors were taken from a man aged 35-49 years with acute or convalescent COVID-19.

This chain uses TRBV19 with TRBJ1-2; no firm D call. The V and J ends lost 0 bases and 8 bases respectively, with 4 bases between them. Germline CDR1 is LNHDA and CDR2 is SQIVND (reference sequence). There are 11 residues in the CDR3. The CDR3 spells CASSIERGYTF. The CDR3 region has the DNA TGTGCCAGTAGTATAGAGAGGGGCTACACCTTC.

The chain employs TRBV7-3 and TRBJ2-3, with 7 positions matching TRBD1. V was pared by 1 base and J by 6 bases, with 10 bases of the junction left unmatched. This CDR3 comprises 16 residues. CDR1 and CDR2 (germline): SGHTA, FQGTGA. CDR3 region: CASSLSQGRGKDTQYF. CDR3 sequence (DNA): TGTGCCAGCAGCTTAAGTCAGGGCAGGGGGAAGGATACGCAGTATTTT.

This rearrangement joins TRBV18 to TRBJ1-2; TRBD1 matches at 11 bases. V was clipped by 5 bases and J by 5 bases; unmatched bases: 10. The length of the CDR3 is 16 residues. Germline V gene sequence: CDR1 KGHSH, CDR2 LQKENI. The CDR3: CASSNNGQGAGYGYTF. As DNA, the CDR3 is TGTGCCAGCTCAAACAACGGACAGGGGGCTGGGTATGGCTACACCTTC.

V usage is TRBV7-6 and J usage is TRBJ2-2, with 8 bases fitting TRBD2. V lost 4 bases and J lost 1; bases outside the gene matches: 11. The CDR3 consists of 18 residues. From germline, CDR1 is SGHVS and CDR2 FNYEAQ. The DNA of the CDR3 is TGTGCCAGCAGCTCGGACAGCGCCGGGACTAGGAACACCGGGGAGCTGTTTTTT. Translation gives CASSSDSAGTRNTGELFF.

The rearrangement uses TRBV19 and TRBJ1-4; D not resolved. V lost 7 bases and J lost 6, with 12 bases in between. In germline, CDR1 is LNHDA, CDR2 SQIVND (reference sequence). This CDR3 is 13 amino acids long. The DNA of the CDR3 is TGTGCCAGTAAGGAGGATACTGATGAAAAACTGTTTTTT. It yields the protein CASKEDTDEKLFF. Full variable domain (remainder filled in from reference TRBV19 and TRBJ1-4): DGGITQSPKYLFRKEGQNVTLSCEQNLNHDAMYWYRQDPGQGLRLIYYSQIVNDFQKGDIAEGYSVSREKKESFPLTVTSAQKNPTAFYLCASKEDTDEKLFFGSGTQLSVL.

The rearrangement links TRBV7-2 to TRBJ2-7; weak D call: TRBD2 (5 bases). V was clipped by 1 base and J by 3 bases, with 13 bases between them. The germline CDR1 and CDR2 sequences are SGHTA and FQGNSA. This CDR3 comprises 15 residues. This CDR3 reads CASSLEASGSYEQYF. CDR3 bases: TGTGCCAGCAGCTTAGAGGCCTCGGGGAGCTACGAGCAGTACTTC.

The CDR3 loop reads CASSQVQASRYGYTF. The CDR3 DNA reads TGCGCCAGCAGCCAAGTTCAAGCGAGTCGCTATGGCTACACCTTC. The chain is built from TRBV4-3 and TRBJ1-2; D remains ambiguous. The CDR3 is made up of 15 amino acids. V lost 1 base, J lost 4 bases, and 13 bases lay in between. From germline, CDR1 is LGHNA and CDR2 YSLEER.